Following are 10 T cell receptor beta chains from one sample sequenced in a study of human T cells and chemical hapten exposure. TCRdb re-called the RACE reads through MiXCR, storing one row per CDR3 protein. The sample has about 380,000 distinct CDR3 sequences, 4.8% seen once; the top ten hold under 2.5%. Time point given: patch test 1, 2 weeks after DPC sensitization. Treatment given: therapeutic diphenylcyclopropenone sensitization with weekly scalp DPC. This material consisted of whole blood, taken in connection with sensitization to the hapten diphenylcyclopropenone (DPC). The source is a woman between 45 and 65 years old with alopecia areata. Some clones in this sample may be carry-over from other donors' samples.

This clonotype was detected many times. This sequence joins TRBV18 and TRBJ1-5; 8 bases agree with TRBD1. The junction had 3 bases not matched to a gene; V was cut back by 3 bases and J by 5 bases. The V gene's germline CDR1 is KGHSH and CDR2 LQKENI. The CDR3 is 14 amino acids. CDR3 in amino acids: CASSPTGDHQPQHF. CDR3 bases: TGTGCCAGCTCACCGACAGGGGACCATCAGCCCCAGCATTTT.

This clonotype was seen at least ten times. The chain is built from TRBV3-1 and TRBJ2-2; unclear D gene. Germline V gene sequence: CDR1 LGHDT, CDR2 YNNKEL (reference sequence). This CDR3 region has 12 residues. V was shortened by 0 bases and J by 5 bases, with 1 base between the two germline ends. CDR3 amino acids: CASSQDTGELFF. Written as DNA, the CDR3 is TGTGCCAGCAGCCAAGATACCGGGGAGCTGTTTTTT.

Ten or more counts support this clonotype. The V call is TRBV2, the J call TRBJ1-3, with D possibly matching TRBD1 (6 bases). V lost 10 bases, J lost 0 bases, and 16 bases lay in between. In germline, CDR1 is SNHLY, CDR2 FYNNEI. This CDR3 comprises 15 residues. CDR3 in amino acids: CATSPGHSSGNTIYF. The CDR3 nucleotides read TGTGCCACCTCTCCGGGACACTCCTCTGGAAACACCATATATTTT. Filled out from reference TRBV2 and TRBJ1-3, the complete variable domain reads EPEVTQTPSHQVTQMGQEVILRCVPISNHLYFYWYRQILGQKVEFLVSFYNNEISEKSEIFDDQFSVERPDGSNFTLKIRSTKLEDSAMYFCATSPGHSSGNTIYFGEGSWLTVV.

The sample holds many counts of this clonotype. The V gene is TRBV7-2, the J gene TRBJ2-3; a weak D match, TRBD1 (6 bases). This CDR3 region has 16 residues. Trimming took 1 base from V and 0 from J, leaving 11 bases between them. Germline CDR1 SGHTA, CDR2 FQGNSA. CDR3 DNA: TGTGCCAGCAGCTTAGAGTGGGACACTAGCACAGATACGCAGTATTTT. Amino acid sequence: CASSLEWDTSTDTQYF.

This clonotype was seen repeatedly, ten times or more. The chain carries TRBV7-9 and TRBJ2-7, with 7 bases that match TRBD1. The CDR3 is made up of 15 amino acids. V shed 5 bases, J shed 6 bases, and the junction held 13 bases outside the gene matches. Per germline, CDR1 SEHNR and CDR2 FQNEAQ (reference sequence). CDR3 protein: CASSPPSGTVGEQYF. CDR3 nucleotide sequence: TGTGCCAGCAGCCCCCCATCCGGGACAGTCGGCGAGCAGTACTTC.

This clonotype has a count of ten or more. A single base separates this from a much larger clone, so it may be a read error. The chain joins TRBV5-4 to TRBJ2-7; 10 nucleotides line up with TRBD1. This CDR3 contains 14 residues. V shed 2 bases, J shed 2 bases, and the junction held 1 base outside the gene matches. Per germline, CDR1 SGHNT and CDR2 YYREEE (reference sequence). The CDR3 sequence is CASSFGTGAYEQYF. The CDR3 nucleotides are TGTGCCAGCAGCTTTGGGACAGGGGCCTACGAGCAGTACTTC.

This chain's CDR3 is CASSLNSAGGNEAFF. The DNA for the CDR3 is TGTGCCAGCAGTTTAAACTCGGCGGGGGGCAATGAAGCTTTCTTT. This sequence joins TRBV12-3 or TRBV12-4 and TRBJ1-1, with a tentative D call TRBD1 (6 bases). This CDR3 has 15 amino acids. Trimming cost V 2 bases and J 7 bases, with 17 bases left between them.

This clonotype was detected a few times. The CDR3 nucleotides read TGCAGTGCTGAGAAGGGCTCTGGGGCCAACGTCCTGACTTTC. Translating it yields CSAEKGSGANVLTF. This sequence joins TRBV20-1 and TRBJ2-6; D is unclear. The CDR3 loop spans 14 amino acids. The germline CDR1 and CDR2 sequences are DFQATT and SNEGSKA (reference sequence). V lost 5 bases to trimming and J lost 0 bases, with 8 bases between them.

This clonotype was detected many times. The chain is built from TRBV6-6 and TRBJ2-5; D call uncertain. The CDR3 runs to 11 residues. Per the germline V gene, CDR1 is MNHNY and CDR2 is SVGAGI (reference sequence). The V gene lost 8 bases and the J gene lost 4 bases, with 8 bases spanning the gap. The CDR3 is CASGKGETQYF. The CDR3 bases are TGTGCCAGCGGGAAAGGAGAGACCCAGTACTTC.

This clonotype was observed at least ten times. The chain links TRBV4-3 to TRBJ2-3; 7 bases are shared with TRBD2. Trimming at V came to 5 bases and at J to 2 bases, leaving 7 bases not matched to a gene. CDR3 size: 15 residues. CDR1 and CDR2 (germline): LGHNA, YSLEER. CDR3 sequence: CASSKMGGDTDTQYF. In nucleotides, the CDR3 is TGCGCCAGCAGCAAGATGGGAGGGGACACAGATACGCAGTATTTT.